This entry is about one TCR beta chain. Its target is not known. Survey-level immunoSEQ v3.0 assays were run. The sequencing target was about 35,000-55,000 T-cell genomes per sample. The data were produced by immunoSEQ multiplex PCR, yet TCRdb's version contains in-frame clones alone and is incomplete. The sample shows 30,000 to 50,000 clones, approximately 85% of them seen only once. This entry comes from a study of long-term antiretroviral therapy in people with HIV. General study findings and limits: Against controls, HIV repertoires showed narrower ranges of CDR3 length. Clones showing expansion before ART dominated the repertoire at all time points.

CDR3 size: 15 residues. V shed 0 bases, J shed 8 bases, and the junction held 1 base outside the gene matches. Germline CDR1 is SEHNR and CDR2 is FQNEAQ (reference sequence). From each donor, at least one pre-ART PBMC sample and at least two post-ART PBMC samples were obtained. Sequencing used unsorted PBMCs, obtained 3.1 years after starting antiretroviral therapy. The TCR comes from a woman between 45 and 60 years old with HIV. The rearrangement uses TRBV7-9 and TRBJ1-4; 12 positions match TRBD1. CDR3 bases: TGTGCCAGCAGCTTAGCCGGGACAGGGGGCGAAAAACTGTTTTTT. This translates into CASSLAGTGGEKLFF. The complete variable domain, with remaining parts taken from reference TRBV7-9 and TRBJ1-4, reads DTGVSQNPRHKITKRGQNVTFRCDPISEHNRLYWYRQTLGQGPEFLTYFQNEAQLEKSRLLSDRFSAERPKGSFSTLEIQRTEQGDSAMYLCASSLAGTGGEKLFFGSGTQLSVL.